The rows below give T cell receptor beta chains drawn from one sample of a study of early T cells in non-severe SARS-CoV-2 infection. TCRdb reprocessed the 5' RACE reads via MiXCR and lists one record per CDR3 protein. The table lists tens of thousands of distinct CDR3 sequences, 9% to 9.5% of them singletons. What was sequenced was whole blood. These TCRs come from an adult who was a healthcare worker with PCR-confirmed SARS-CoV-2 infection or an uninfected control (not recorded which). CDR3s include the opening cysteine and the closing phenylalanine or tryptophan. The D gene is left open where the match is weak. Size tells how often a clone was seen (once, few, many) or the class of an expanded clone, and some rows leave it out.

CDR3 protein	CDR3 DNA	clone size	J gene	V gene	D gene
CASSLSEASGANVPTF	TGTGCCAGCAGCTTAAGTGAGGCCTCTGGGGCCAACGTCCCGACTTTC	NA	TRBJ2-6	TRBV5-5	NA
CASSQDQASGYNEQFF	TGTGCCAGCAGCCAAGATCAGGCTAGCGGTTACAATGAGCAGTTCTTC	many	TRBJ2-1	TRBV3-1	TRBD2
CAISPSGAGSYNEQFF	TGTGCCATCAGTCCTAGCGGGGCTGGCTCCTACAATGAGCAGTTCTTC	NA	TRBJ2-1	TRBV10-3	TRBD2
CASSQAGLAGLADTGELFF	TGCGCCAGCAGCCAAGCGGGACTAGCGGGGTTGGCCGACACCGGGGAGCTGTTTTTT	many	TRBJ2-2	TRBV4-3	TRBD2
CASSRAGVPYEQYF	TGTGCCAGCAGCCGGGCCGGTGTCCCCTACGAGCAGTACTTC	few	TRBJ2-7	TRBV5-4	NA
CASNNRDRAAYEQYF	TGCGCCAGCAACAATAGGGACAGGGCCGCCTACGAGCAGTACTTC	large	TRBJ2-7	TRBV5-1	TRBD1
CASSWGRGSGANVLTF	TGTGCCAGCAGCTGGGGACGAGGGTCTGGGGCCAACGTCCTGACTTTC	many	TRBJ2-6	TRBV13	NA
CASNNGGRLGYGYTF	TGTGCCAGTAATAACGGGGGCAGGCTCGGCTATGGCTACACCTTC	NA	TRBJ1-2	TRBV19	NA
CASTRGAGANEQFF	TGCGCCAGCACCAGGGGGGCGGGAGCAAATGAGCAGTTCTTC	few	TRBJ2-1	TRBV4-1	NA
CASSSYRVSSGGYTF	TGTGCCAGCAGCAGCTACAGGGTATCCTCGGGGGGCTACACCTTC	many	TRBJ1-2	TRBV7-2	NA
CASSQDLTANTGELFF	TGTGCCAGCAGCCAAGATTTAACAGCGAACACCGGGGAGCTGTTTTTT	many	TRBJ2-2	TRBV4-2	NA
CASTSLRGSSYNEQFF	TGTGCCAGTACCTCACTTAGAGGAAGCTCCTACAATGAGCAGTTCTTC	many	TRBJ2-1	TRBV19	NA
CSVRSGGGYTF	TGCAGCGTCCGAAGCGGGGGTGGCTACACCTTC	many	TRBJ1-2	TRBV29-1	NA
CASTRSGDTQYF	TGTGCCAGCACCAGAAGCGGGGATACGCAGTATTTT	NA	TRBJ2-3	TRBV2	NA
CASSREQNEQFF	TGTGCCAGCAGCCGGGAGCAGAATGAGCAGTTCTTC	many	TRBJ2-1	TRBV11-2	NA
CASSYPSGGGGTDTQYF	TGTGCCAGCAGCTACCCAAGCGGGGGTGGAGGCACAGATACGCAGTATTTT	many	TRBJ2-3	TRBV11-2	TRBD2
CASSTRTGENTEAFF	TGTGCCAGCAGCACCAGGACAGGAGAGAACACTGAAGCTTTCTTT	NA	TRBJ1-1	TRBV9	TRBD1
CATSDLSVDRRLVATDTQYF	TGTGCCACCAGTGATTTGAGCGTGGACAGACGTCTTGTAGCCACAGATACGCAGTATTTT	many	TRBJ2-3	TRBV24-1	NA
CASSPGHFYEQYF	TGTGCCAGCAGCCCCGGACACTTCTACGAGCAGTACTTC	many	TRBJ2-7	TRBV3-1	NA
CASSSGTSGRARENEQFF	TGTGCCAGCAGCTCCGGGACTAGCGGGAGGGCAAGGGAAAATGAGCAGTTCTTC	NA	TRBJ2-1	TRBV7-4	TRBD2
CASSRRGVPGITGELFF	TGTGCCAGCAGCCGTCGGGGGGTCCCGGGGATCACCGGGGAGCTGTTTTTT	many	TRBJ2-2	TRBV6-5	TRBD2
CASSSGLPRQYF	TGTGCCAGCAGTTCTGGACTCCCGAGGCAGTACTTC	many	TRBJ2-7	TRBV28	NA
CASSEGLNTEAFF	TGCGCCAGCAGCGAGGGTCTGAACACTGAAGCTTTCTTT	many	TRBJ1-1	TRBV5-1	NA
CASSYPRAHLGDAGTDTQYF	TGTGCCAGCAGTTACCCACGGGCCCACCTGGGAGATGCTGGCACAGATACGCAGTATTTT	few	TRBJ2-3	TRBV6-6	NA
CASSYSMEGRGEAFF	TGTGCCAGCAGTTACTCAATGGAGGGGCGAGGCGAAGCTTTCTTT	many	TRBJ1-1	TRBV6-6	NA
CASSPQESWNTEAFF	TGTGCCAGCAGCCCTCAAGAGTCCTGGAACACTGAAGCTTTCTTT	NA	TRBJ1-1	TRBV11-1	NA
CASSIHRGTSGNTIYF	TGTGCCAGTAGTATTCACAGGGGTACCTCTGGAAACACCATATATTTT	few	TRBJ1-3	TRBV19	TRBD1
CASSLKWRDRGVYEQYF	TGTGCCAGCAGCTTAAAGTGGAGAGACAGGGGGGTTTACGAGCAGTACTTC	NA	TRBJ2-7	TRBV7-8	TRBD1
CASSFGLSEAFF	TGTGCCAGCAGCTTCGGTCTCTCTGAAGCTTTCTTT	many	TRBJ1-1	TRBV11-3	NA
CASSPLRGHAFF	TGTGCCAGCAGTCCCCTGAGGGGGCACGCTTTCTTT	few	TRBJ1-1	TRBV27	TRBD1
CSVLVTGTDTQYF	TGCAGCGTCCTTGTTACAGGGACAGATACGCAGTATTTT	many	TRBJ2-3	TRBV29-1	NA
CASLDGGSYNEQFF	TGCGCCAGCCTGGACGGGGGATCCTACAATGAGCAGTTCTTC	many	TRBJ2-1	TRBV10-2	NA
CSARGTGSTYGYTF	TGCAGTGCTAGAGGGACAGGGAGTACCTATGGCTACACCTTC	many	TRBJ1-2	TRBV20-1	TRBD1
CASSPGSGRHTGELFF	TGTGCCAGCAGCCCCGGGTCAGGGCGGCACACCGGGGAGCTGTTTTTT	NA	TRBJ2-2	TRBV7-7	NA
CASSPLTGNPYEQYF	TGCGCCAGCAGCCCTTTAACGGGCAATCCCTACGAGCAGTACTTC	NA	TRBJ2-7	TRBV5-1	NA
CASSYSGSAAEAFF	TGTGCCAGCAGCTACTCGGGGTCGGCAGCTGAAGCTTTCTTT	many	TRBJ1-1	TRBV11-3	NA
CASSSGPFGELFF	TGTGCCAGCAGCTCCGGACCCTTCGGGGAGCTGTTTTTT	NA	TRBJ2-2	TRBV7-2	NA
CASSRGPGETQYF	TGTGCCAGCAGCCGAGGACCGGGGGAGACCCAGTACTTC	many	TRBJ2-5	TRBV7-3	NA
CASSESRRRGQIKTEAFF	TGCGCCAGCAGTGAGTCCAGAAGGCGGGGGCAGATTAAAACTGAAGCTTTCTTT	many	TRBJ1-1	TRBV10-2	NA
CASSLGVGQGGGYTF	TGTGCCAGCAGCTTAGGAGTGGGGCAGGGAGGTGGCTACACCTTC	many	TRBJ1-2	TRBV11-2	NA
CASRPGTGTDSPLHF	TGTGCCAGCAGACCCGGGACAGGGACGGATTCACCCCTCCACTTT	NA	TRBJ1-6	TRBV6-5	TRBD1
CASSLLREGNTIYF	TGTGCCAGCAGCTTACTTAGGGAAGGAAACACCATATATTTT	many	TRBJ1-3	TRBV11-2	NA